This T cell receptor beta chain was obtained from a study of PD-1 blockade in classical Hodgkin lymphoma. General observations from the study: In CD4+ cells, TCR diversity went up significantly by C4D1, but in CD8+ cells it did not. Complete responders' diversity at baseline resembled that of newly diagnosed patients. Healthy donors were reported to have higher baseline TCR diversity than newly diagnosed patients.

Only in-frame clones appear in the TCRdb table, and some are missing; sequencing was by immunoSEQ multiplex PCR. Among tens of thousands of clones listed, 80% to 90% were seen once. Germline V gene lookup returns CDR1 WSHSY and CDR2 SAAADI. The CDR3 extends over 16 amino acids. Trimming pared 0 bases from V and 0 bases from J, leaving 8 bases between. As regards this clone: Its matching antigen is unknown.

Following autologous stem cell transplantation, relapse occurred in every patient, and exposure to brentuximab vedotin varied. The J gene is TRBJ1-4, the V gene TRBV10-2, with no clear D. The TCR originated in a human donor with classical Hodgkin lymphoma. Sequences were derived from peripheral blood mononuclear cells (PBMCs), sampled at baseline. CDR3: CASSESGGATNEKLFF. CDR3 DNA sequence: TGCGCCAGCAGTGAGTCAGGAGGTGCAACTAATGAAAAACTGTTTTTT.